This TCR beta chain was obtained from a study of blood T cell repertoires in COVID-19. About the research overall: PBMCs, B-cell-depleted T cells, or T cells were the source of the cDNA or gDNA that made up the material.

Generated by immunoSEQ multiplex PCR, the TCRdb table keeps only in-frame clones and is missing some. This sample has roughly 200,000 clones, with more than 75% found just once. CDR1 and CDR2 from the germline V gene are SEHNR and FQNEAQ (reference sequence). After removal of 1 base from V and 8 bases from J, the junction contained 7 bases not matched to a gene. There are 14 residues in the CDR3. This clone has only a few counts. This clonotype was sampled from a woman aged 50 to 60 with active or convalescent COVID-19. The specimen sequenced was peripheral blood. The V call is TRBV7-9, the J call TRBJ1-1; 7 nucleotides agree with TRBD1. The CDR3 bases are TGTGCCAGCAGCTTAGAGGTAGGGGGCTCCGAAGCTTTCTTT. Translating gives CASSLEVGGSEAFF.